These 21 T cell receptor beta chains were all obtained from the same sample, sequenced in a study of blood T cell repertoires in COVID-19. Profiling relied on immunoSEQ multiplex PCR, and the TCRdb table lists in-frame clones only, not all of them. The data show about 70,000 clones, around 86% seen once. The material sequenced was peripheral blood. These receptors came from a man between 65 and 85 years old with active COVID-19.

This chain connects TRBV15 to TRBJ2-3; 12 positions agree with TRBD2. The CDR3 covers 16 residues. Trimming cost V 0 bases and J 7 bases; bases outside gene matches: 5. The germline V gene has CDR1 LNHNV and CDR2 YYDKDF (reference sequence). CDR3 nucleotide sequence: TGTGCCACCAGCAGAGACCGGACTAGCGGGGTCAATACGCAGTATTTT. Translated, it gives CATSRDRTSGVNTQYF.

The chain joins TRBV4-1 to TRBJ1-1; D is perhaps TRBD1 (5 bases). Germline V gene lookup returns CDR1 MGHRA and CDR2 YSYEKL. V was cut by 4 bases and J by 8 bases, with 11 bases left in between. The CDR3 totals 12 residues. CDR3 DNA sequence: TGCGCCAGCAGCCCCGGGACTCCCGAAGCTTTCTTT. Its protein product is CASSPGTPEAFF.

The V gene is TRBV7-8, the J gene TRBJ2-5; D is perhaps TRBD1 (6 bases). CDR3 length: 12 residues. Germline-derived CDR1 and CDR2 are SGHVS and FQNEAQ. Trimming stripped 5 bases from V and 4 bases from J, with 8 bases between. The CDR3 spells CASSPRGETQYF. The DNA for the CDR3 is TGTGCCAGCAGCCCCAGGGGAGAGACCCAGTACTTC.

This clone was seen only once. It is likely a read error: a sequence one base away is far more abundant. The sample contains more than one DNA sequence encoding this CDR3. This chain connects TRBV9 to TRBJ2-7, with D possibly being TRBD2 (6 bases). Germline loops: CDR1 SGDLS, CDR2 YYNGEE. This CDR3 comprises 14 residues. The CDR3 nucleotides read TGTGCCTGCAGCGTAGGTGGGGGGTCCTACGAGCAGTACTTC. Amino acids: CACSVGGGSYEQYF.

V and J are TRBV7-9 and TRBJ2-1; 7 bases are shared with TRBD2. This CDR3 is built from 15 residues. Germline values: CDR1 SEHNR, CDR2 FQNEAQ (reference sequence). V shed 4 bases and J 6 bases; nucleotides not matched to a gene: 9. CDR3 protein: CASSSERIAGNEQFF. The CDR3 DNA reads TGTGCCAGCAGCTCAGAAAGGATAGCGGGCAATGAGCAGTTCTTC.

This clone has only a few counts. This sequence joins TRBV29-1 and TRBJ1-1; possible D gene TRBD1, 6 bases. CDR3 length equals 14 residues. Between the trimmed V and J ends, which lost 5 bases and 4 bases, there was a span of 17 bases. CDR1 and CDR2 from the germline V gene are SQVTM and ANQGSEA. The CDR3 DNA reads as TGCAGCGTTCAGGGGCTCCCATCGGGCACTGAAGCTTTCTTT. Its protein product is CSVQGLPSGTEAFF.

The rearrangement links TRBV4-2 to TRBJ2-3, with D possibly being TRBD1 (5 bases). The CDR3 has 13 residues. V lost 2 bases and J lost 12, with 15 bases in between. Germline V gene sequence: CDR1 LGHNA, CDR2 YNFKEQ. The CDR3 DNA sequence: TGTGCCAGCAGCCAACCACACAGGAAGAACCAGTATTTT. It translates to CASSQPHRKNQYF.

CDR3: CASSPGPRRENQPQHF. The CDR3 DNA is TGTGCCAGCAGCCCCGGGCCTCGGCGGGAGAATCAGCCCCAGCATTTT. This sequence joins TRBV5-5 and TRBJ1-5; the D is unclear. Germline CDR1 and CDR2: SGHKS and YYEKEE (reference sequence). The CDR3 totals 16 residues. V dropped 4 bases and J dropped 4 bases, with 18 bases sitting between them.

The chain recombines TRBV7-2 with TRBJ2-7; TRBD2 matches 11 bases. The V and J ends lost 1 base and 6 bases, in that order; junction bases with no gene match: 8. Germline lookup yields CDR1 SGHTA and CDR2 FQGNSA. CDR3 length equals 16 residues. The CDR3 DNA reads TGTGCCAGCAGCTTAGAAGGGGCTAGCGGGAGGCTCGAGCAGTACTTC. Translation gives CASSLEGASGRLEQYF. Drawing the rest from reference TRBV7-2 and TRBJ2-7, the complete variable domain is GAGVSQSPSNKVTEKGKDVELRCDPISGHTALYWYRQSLGQGLEFLIYFQGNSAPDKSGLPSDRFSAERTGGSVSTLTIQRTQQEDSAVYLCASSLEGASGRLEQYFGPGTRLTVT.

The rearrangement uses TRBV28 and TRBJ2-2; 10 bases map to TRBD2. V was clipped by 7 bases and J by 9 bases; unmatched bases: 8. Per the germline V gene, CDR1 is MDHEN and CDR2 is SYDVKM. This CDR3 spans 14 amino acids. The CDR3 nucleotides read TGTGCCAGCAACAGCCCGGGACTAGCGAGGGAGCTGTTTTTT. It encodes CASNSPGLARELFF.

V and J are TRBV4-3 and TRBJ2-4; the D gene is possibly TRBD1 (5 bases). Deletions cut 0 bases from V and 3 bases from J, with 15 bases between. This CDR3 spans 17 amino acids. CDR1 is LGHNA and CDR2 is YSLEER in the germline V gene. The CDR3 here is CASSQDGAGNGKNIQYF. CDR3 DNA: TGCGCCAGCAGCCAAGATGGGGCAGGGAATGGCAAAAACATTCAGTACTTC.

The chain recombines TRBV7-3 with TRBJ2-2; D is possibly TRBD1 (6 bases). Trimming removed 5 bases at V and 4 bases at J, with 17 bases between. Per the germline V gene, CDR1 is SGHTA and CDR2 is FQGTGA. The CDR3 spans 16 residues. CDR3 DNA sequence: TGTGCCAGCAGCGATAGAGGCTTGGGGGCCACCGGGGAGCTGTTTTTT. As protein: CASSDRGLGATGELFF.

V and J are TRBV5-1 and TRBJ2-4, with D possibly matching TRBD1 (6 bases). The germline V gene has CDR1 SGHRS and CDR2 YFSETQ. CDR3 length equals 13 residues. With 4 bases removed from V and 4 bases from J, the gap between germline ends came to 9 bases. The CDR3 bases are TGCGCCAGCAGCCTCCAGGGGAAAAACATTCAGTACTTC. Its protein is CASSLQGKNIQYF.

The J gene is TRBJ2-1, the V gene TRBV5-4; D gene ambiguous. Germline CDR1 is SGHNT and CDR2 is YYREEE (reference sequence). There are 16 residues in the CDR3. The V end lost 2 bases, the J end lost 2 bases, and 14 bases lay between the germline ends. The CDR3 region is CASSLPTSPTYNEQFF. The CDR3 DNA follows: TGTGCCAGCAGCTTACCCACGAGCCCAACCTACAATGAGCAGTTCTTC.

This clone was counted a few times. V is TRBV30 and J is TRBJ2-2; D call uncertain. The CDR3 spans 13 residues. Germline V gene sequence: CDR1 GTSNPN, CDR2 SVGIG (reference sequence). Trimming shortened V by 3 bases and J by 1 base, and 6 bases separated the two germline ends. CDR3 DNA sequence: TGTGCCTGGAGCCGACAGAACACCGGGGAGCTGTTTTTT. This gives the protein CAWSRQNTGELFF.

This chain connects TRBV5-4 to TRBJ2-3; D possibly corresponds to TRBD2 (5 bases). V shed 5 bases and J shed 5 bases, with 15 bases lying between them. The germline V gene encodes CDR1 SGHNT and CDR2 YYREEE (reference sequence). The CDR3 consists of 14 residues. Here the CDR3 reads CASRPDSEGDTQYF. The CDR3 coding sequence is TGTGCCAGCAGGCCCGATTCTGAGGGAGATACGCAGTATTTT.

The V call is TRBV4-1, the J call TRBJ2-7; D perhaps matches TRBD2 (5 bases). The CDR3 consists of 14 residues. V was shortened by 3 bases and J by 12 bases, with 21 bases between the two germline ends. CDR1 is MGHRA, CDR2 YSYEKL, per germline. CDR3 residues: CASSQGAREGVLYF. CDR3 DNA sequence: TGCGCCAGCAGCCAGGGAGCAAGGGAAGGTGTTCTGTACTTC.

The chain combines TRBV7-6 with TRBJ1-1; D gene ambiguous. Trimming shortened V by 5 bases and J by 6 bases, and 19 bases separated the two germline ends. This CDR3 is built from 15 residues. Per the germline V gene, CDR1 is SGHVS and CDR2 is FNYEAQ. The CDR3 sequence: CASSPRGSTRSEAFF. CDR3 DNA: TGTGCCAGCAGCCCCAGAGGGTCCACGCGGTCTGAAGCTTTCTTT.

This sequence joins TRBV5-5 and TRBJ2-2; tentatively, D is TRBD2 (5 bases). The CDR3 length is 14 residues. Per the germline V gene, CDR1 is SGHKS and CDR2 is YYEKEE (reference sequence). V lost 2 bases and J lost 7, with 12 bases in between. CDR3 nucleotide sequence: TGTGCCAGCAGCTTCGTCATTGAGGGCGGGGAGCTGTTTTTT. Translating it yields CASSFVIEGGELFF.

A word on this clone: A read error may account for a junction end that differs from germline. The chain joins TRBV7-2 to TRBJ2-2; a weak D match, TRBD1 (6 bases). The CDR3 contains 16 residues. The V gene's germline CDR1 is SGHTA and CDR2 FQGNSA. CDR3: CASSLATGFNTGELFF. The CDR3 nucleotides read TGTGCCAGCAGTTTAGCGACAGGATTTAACACCGGGGAGCTGTTTTTT.

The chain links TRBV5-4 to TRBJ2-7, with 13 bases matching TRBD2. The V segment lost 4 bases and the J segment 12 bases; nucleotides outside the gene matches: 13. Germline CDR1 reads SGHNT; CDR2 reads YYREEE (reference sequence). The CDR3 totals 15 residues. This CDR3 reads CASSLGLAGAGGWYF. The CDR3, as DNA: TGTGCCAGCAGCCTCGGACTAGCGGGAGCGGGGGGTTGGTACTTC.